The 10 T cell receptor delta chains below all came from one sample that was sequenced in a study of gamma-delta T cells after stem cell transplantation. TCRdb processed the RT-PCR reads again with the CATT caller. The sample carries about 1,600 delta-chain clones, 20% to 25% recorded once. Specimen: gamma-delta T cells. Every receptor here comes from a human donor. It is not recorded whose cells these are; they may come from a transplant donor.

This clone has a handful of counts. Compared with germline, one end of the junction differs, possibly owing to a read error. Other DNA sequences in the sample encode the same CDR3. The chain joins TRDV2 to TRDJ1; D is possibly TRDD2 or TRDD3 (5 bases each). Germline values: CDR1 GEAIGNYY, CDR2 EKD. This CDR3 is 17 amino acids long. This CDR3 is CACDTFGGPTTLDKLIF. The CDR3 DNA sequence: TGCGCCTGTGACACCTTCGGGGGTCCAACGACGTTAGATAAACTCATCTTT.

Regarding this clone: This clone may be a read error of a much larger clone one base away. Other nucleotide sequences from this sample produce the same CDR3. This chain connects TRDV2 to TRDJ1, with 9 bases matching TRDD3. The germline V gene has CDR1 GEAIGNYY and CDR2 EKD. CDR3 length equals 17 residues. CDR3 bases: TGTGCCTGTGACAACCTTACTGGGGGACAGTACACCGATAAGCTCATCTTT. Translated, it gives CACDNLTGGQYTDKLIF.

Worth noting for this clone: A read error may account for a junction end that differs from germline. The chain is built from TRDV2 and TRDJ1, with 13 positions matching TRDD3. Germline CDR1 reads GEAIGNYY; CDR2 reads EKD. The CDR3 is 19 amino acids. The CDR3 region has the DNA TGTGCCTGTGACCATCTACTGGGGGATACGCCCTCGCAGACCGATAACCTCATCTTT. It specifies CACDHLLGDTPSQTDNLIF.

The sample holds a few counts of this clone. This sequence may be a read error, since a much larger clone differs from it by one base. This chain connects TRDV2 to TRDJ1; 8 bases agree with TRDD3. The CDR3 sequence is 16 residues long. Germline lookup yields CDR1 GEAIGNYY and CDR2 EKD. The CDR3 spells CACDTLGDAYTYKLIF. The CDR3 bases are TGTGCCTGTGACACCCTGGGGGACGCGTACACCTATAAACTCATCTTT.

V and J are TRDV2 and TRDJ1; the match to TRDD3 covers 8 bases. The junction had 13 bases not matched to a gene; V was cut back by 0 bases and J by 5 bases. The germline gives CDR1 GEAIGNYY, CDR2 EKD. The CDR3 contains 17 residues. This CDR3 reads CACDTLEAGYARDKLIF. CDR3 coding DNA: TGTGCCTGTGACACCCTGGAAGCGGGATACGCACGAGATAAACTCATCTTT.

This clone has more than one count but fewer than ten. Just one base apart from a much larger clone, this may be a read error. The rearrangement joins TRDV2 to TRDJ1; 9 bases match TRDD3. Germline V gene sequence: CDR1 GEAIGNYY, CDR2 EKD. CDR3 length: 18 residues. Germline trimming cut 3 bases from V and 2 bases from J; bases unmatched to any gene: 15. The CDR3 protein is CACDSVGGDTRGTDKLIF. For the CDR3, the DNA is TGTGCCTGTGACTCCGTTGGAGGGGATACGCGGGGGACCGATAAACTCATCTTT.

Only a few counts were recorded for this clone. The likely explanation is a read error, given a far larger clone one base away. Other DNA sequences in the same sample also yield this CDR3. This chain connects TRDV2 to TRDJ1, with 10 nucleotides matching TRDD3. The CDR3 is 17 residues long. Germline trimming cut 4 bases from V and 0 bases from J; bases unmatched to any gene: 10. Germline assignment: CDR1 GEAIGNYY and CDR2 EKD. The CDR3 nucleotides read TGTGCCTGTGAAATACTGGGGGATTCACCGTACACCGATAAACTCATCTTT. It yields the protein CACEILGDSPYTDKLIF.

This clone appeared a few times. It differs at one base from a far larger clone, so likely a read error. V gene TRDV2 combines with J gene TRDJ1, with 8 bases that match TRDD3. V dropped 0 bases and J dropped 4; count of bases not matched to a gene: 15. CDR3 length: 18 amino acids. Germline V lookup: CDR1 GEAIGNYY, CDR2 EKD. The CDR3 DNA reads TGTGCCTGTGACACCGTAGCCTGGGGGACCACCTACATCGATAAACTCATCTTT. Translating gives CACDTVAWGTTYIDKLIF.

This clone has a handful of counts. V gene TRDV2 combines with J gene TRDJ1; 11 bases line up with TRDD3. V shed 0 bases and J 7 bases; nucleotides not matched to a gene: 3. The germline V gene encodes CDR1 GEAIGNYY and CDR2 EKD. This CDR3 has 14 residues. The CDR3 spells CACDTVGDTGKLIF. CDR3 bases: TGTGCCTGTGACACCGTGGGGGATACGGGTAAACTCATCTTT.

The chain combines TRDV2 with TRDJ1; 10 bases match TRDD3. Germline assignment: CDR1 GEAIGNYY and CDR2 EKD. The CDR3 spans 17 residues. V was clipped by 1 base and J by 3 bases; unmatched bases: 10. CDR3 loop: CACDTVGRGDTSDKLIF. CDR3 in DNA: TGTGCCTGTGACACGGTCGGACGGGGGGATACGTCCGATAAACTCATCTTT.